The 12 T cell receptor beta chains given below trace back to one sample, sequenced in a study of shared T cell receptors in the human thymus. Using immunoSEQ multiplex PCR, the repertoire was profiled, and TCRdb retains in-frame clones only, with some absent. The data show roughly 660,000 clones, with around nine tenths seen just once and approximately 0.011% held by the top ten. This sample was also put to use in a study of human thymus T cells.

Sequencing was carried out using thymocytes. Every receptor here comes from a boy under two years old with a congenital heart defect.

This chain uses TRBV19 with TRBJ1-1; D gene unclear. Trimming stripped 2 bases from V and 3 bases from J, with 10 bases between. This CDR3 is 14 amino acids long. The germline V gene has CDR1 LNHDA and CDR2 SQIVND (reference sequence). CDR3 loop: CASSIQVGDTEAFF. The CDR3, as DNA: TGTGCCAGTAGTATACAGGTCGGCGACACTGAAGCTTTCTTT.

The chain couples TRBV21-1 to TRBJ2-7; TRBD1 is the table's D call and was not checked against the DNA. TRBV21-1 is labeled a pseudogene. This CDR3 is built from 14 residues. For the CDR3, the DNA is TGTGCCAGCAGCAAAGCGGTGCAGGGGATTTGGCAGTACTTC. Translating gives CASSKAVQGIWQYF.

The V call is TRBV18, the J call TRBJ2-7; TRBD2 matches 11 bases. The CDR3 is 17 residues long. In germline, CDR1 is KGHSH, CDR2 LQKENI. V trimming: 2 bases; J trimming: 1 base; junction bases outside the gene matches: 7. CDR3 coding DNA: TGTGCCAGCTCACCAGGACAGACTAGCGGGAATTCCTACGAGCAGTACTTC. It is translated as CASSPGQTSGNSYEQYF.

The V call is TRBV5-6, the J call TRBJ2-7; 9 nucleotides agree with TRBD1. V lost 0 bases and J lost 6; bases outside the gene matches: 1. CDR3 size: 13 residues. Germline values: CDR1 SGHDT, CDR2 YYEEEE. CDR3 DNA sequence: TGTGCCAGCAGCTTGGGACAGGGGGTCGAGCAGTACTTC. This gives the protein CASSLGQGVEQYF.

This chain connects TRBV21-1 to TRBJ1-1; the tabulated D call, TRBD1, remains unverified against the DNA. TRBV21-1 is a pseudogene locus. The CDR3 has 18 amino acids. The CDR3 DNA is TGTGCCAGCAGCGAAGGACAGGGGACATACCACATGAACACTGAAGCTTTCTTT. Its protein product is CASSEGQGTYHMNTEAFF.

The CDR3 loop reads CSVGDRGLCYEQYF. The DNA of the CDR3 is TGCAGCGTTGGAGACAGGGGGCTTTGCTACGAGCAGTACTTC. This chain uses TRBV29-1 with TRBJ2-7; TRBD1 matches 10 bases. V was clipped by 4 bases and J by 3 bases; unmatched bases: 6. Germline CDR1 and CDR2: SQVTM and ANQGSEA. This CDR3 region has 14 residues.

The rearrangement uses TRBV4-1 and TRBJ2-1; 11 positions match TRBD2. V lost 0 bases to trimming and J lost 9 bases; unmatched junction nucleotides: 10. Germline V gene data show CDR1 as MGHRA and CDR2 as YSYEKL. The CDR3 is 17 amino acids. The CDR3 region is CASSQDPPLAGAGEQFF. DNA of the CDR3: TGCGCCAGCAGCCAAGATCCTCCACTAGCGGGAGCAGGTGAGCAGTTCTTC.

This chain connects TRBV11-2 to TRBJ2-7; 8 nucleotides agree with TRBD1. V lost 4 bases to trimming and J lost 3 bases; unmatched junction nucleotides: 8. Germline V gene data show CDR1 as SGHAT and CDR2 as FQNNGV. CDR3 size: 15 residues. CDR3 residues: CASSSDRGKRYEQYF. The CDR3, as DNA: TGTGCCAGCAGCTCCGACAGGGGCAAACGCTACGAGCAGTACTTC.

The chain combines TRBV2 with TRBJ2-6, with 9 nucleotides matching TRBD1. Trimming cost V 7 bases and J 0 bases; bases outside gene matches: 10. This CDR3 spans 18 amino acids. CDR1 is SNHLY, CDR2 FYNNEI, per germline. The CDR3 protein is CASKEKGQGDSGANVLTF. The CDR3 coding sequence is TGTGCCAGCAAGGAAAAGGGACAGGGCGACTCTGGGGCCAACGTCCTGACTTTC.

The rearrangement links TRBV5-1 to TRBJ2-5; D is ambiguous. This CDR3 contains 12 residues. From germline, CDR1 is SGHRS and CDR2 YFSETQ. V lost 5 bases and J 4 bases, leaving 9 bases between the germline ends. The CDR3 sequence: CASRSNGETQYF. In nucleotides, the CDR3 is TGCGCCAGCAGATCTAACGGAGAGACCCAGTACTTC.

This clone came up once. This chain links TRBV28 with TRBJ1-3; tentative D call: TRBD1 (6 bases). This CDR3 is 17 amino acids long. The germline CDR1 and CDR2 sequences are MDHEN and SYDVKM. V was cut by 5 bases and J by 0 bases, with 17 bases left in between. CDR3 nucleotides: TGTGCCAGCAGTCTCCCGGACAGAACGACCTCTGGAAACACCATATATTTT. Translated: CASSLPDRTTSGNTIYF.

CDR3 sequence (DNA): TGTGCCAGCAGTGGTGGTAGCGGGAGTCCCAATGAGCAGTTCTTC. Encoded protein: CASSGGSGSPNEQFF. V is TRBV6-4 and J is TRBJ2-1; 9 positions agree with TRBD2. Germline CDR1 reads MRHNA; CDR2 reads SNTAGT. J was trimmed by 6 bases and V by 4 bases; bases with no gene match: 7. The CDR3 has 15 amino acids.